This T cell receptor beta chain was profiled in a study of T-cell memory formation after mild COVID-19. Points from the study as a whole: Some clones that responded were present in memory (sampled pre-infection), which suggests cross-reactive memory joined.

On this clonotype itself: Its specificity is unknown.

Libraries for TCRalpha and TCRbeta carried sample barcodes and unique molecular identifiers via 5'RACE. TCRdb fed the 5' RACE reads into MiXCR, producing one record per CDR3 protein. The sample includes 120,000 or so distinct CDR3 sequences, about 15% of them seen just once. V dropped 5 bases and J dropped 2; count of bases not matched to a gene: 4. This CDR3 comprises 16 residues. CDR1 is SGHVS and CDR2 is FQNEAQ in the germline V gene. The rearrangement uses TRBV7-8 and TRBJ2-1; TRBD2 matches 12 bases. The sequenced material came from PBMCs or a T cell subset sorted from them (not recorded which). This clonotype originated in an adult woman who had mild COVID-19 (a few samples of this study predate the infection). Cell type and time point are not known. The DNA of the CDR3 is TGTGCCAGCAGCGCCCGGACTAGCGGGGCCTACAATGAGCAGTTCTTC. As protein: CASSARTSGAYNEQFF.